The 2 T cell receptor beta chains presented below share a single source sample, sequenced in a study of T cell responses to AZD1222 COVID-19 vaccine. Assay: immunoSEQ multiplex PCR; the TCRdb copy retains only in-frame clones and omits some. The sample includes some 180,000 clones, approximately 89% of them seen just once. The sequenced sample was peripheral blood, obtained 28 days after the second AZD1222 dose. These receptors came from an adult who received the AZD1222 COVID-19 vaccine.

In this sample, this clone turned up once. The chain recombines TRBV10-2 with TRBJ1-1, with D maybe TRBD1 (5 bases). Germline V gives CDR1 WSHSY, CDR2 SAAADI. V was pared by 6 bases and J by 2 bases, with 13 bases between. The CDR3 spans 14 residues. Here the CDR3 reads CASRGGPANTEAFF. The CDR3 DNA reads as TGCGCCAGCAGGGGGGGTCCCGCTAACACTGAAGCTTTCTTT.

The chain links TRBV10-2 to TRBJ1-2; 9 bases fit TRBD1. Germline V gene data show CDR1 as WSHSY and CDR2 as SAAADI. V lost 8 bases, J lost 3 bases, and 4 bases stayed unmatched. The length of the CDR3 is 13 residues. DNA for the CDR3: TGCGCCAGCGCAGGGGACAGGGACTATGGCTACACCTTC. It yields the protein CASAGDRDYGYTF.